Here is one T cell receptor (beta chain) with its context. The data belong to a study of blood T cell repertoires in COVID-19. For the study at large: Sites in the United States, Italy and Spain provided acute and convalescent COVID-19 samples. From T cells, B-cell-depleted T cells, or PBMCs came the material, which was cDNA or gDNA.

The CDR3 is 14 residues long. V was clipped by 5 bases and J by 7 bases; unmatched bases: 6. Germline V gene lookup returns CDR1 MNHEY and CDR2 SVGEGT. Study processing details: Reference gene primer amplification gave nucleated cell count estimates. TCRdb keeps only in-frame clones here, not all; method: immunoSEQ multiplex PCR. The V and J calls and clone size come from that table; D and trimming were worked out from the DNA. The sample contains about 210,000 clones, almost 85% of which appear only once. The V call is TRBV6-2 or TRBV6-3, the J call TRBJ2-2; 8 nucleotides line up with TRBD1. The specimen sequenced was peripheral blood. The clonotype was recovered from a woman between 40 and 55 years old with acute or convalescent COVID-19. CDR3 in amino acids: CASSGQGWGGELFF. The CDR3 nucleotides are TGTGCCAGCAGTGGACAGGGCTGGGGCGGGGAGCTGTTTTTT.